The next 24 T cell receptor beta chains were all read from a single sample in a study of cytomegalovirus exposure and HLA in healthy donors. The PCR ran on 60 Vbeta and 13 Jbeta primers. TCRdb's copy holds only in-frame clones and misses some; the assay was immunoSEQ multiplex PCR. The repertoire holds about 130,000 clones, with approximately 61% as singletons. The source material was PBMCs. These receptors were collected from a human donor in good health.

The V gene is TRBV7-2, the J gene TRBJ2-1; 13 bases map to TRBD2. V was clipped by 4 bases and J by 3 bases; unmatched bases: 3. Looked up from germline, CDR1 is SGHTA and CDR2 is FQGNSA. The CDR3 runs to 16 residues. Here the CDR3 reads CASSSGLAGIYNEQFF. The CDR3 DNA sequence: TGTGCCAGCAGCTCGGGACTAGCGGGGATCTACAATGAGCAGTTCTTC.

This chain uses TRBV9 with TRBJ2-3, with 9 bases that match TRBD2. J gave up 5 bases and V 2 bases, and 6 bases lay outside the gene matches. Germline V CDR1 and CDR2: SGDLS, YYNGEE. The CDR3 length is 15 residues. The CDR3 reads CASSVGGRAGDTQYF. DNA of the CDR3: TGTGCCAGCAGCGTTGGCGGGAGGGCCGGAGATACGCAGTATTTT. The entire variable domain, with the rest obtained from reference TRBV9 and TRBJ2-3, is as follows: DSGVTQTPKHLITATGQRVTLRCSPRSGDLSVYWYQQSLDQGLQFLIQYYNGEERAKGNILERFSAQQFPDLHSELNLSSLELGDSALYFCASSVGGRAGDTQYFGPGTRLTVL.

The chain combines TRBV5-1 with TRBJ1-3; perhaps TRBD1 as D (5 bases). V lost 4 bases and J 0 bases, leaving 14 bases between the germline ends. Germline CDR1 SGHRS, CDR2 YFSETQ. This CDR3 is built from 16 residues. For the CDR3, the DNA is TGCGCCAGCAGCCAAGCGACAGCTAACTCTGGAAACACCATATATTTT. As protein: CASSQATANSGNTIYF.

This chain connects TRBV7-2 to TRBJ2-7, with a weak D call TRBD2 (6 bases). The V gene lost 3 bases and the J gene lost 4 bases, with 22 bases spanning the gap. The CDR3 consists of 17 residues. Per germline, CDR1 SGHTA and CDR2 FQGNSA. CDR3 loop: CASSLALASRFLYEQYF. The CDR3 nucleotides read TGTGCCAGCAGCTTGGCACTAGCTTCCCGGTTCCTATACGAGCAGTACTTC.

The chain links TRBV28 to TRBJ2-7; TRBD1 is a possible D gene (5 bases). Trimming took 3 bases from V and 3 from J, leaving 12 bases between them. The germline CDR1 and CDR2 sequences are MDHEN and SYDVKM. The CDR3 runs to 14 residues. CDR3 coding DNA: TGTGCCAGCAGTTTTGGACCAAGGGGCTACGAGCAGTACTTC. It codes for CASSFGPRGYEQYF.

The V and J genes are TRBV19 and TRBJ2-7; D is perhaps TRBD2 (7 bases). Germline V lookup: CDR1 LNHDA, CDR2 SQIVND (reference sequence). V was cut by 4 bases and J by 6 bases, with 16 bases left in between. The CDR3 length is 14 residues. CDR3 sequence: CASSSGGRGSEQYF. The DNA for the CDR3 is TGTGCCAGTAGTAGCGGGGGCAGGGGCAGCGAGCAGTACTTC.

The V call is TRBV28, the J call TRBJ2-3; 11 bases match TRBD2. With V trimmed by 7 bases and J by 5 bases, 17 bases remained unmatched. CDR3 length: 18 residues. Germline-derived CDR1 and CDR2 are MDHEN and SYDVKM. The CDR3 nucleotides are TGTGCCAGCATTCCCCGAGGCCCCCTAGCGGGAGGTCTAGATACGCAGTATTTT. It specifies CASIPRGPLAGGLDTQYF.

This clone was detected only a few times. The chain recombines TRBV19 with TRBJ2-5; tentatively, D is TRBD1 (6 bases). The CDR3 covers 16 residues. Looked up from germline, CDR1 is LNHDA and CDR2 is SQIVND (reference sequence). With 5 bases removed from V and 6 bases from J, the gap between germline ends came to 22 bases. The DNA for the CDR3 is TGTGCCAGTAGTCTATTCCGGGACACCGCGAAGCAGACCCAGTACTTC. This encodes CASSLFRDTAKQTQYF.

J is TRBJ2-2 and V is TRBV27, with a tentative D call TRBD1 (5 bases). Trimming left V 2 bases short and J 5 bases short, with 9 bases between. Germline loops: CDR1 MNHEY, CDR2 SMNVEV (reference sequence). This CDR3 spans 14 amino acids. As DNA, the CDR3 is TGTGCCAGCAGTTTACCAGGGTTTACCGGGGAGCTGTTTTTT. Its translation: CASSLPGFTGELFF.

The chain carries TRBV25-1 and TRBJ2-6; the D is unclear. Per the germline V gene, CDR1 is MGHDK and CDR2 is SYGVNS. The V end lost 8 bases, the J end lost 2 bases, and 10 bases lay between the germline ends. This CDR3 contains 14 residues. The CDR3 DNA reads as TGTGCCAGCGGGCAGGCTACTGGGGCCAACGTCCTGACTTTC. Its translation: CASGQATGANVLTF.

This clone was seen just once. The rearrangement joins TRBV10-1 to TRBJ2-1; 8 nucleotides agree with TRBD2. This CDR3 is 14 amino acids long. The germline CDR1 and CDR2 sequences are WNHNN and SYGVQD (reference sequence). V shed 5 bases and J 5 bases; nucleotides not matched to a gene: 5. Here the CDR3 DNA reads TGCGCCAGCAGTCACGGGAGGGGCCACAATGAGCAGTTCTTC. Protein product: CASSHGRGHNEQFF.

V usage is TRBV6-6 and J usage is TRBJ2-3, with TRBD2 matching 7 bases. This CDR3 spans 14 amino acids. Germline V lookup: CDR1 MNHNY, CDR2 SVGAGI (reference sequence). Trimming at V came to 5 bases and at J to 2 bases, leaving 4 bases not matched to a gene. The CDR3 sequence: CASSRTRSTDTQYF. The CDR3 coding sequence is TGTGCCAGCAGTCGGACTAGATCCACAGATACGCAGTATTTT.

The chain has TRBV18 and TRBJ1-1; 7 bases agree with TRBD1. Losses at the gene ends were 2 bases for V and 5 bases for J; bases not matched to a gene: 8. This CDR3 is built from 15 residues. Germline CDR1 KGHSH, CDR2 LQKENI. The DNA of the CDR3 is TGTGCCAGCTCACCAGAGACAGGGATTTTTACTGAAGCTTTCTTT. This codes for CASSPETGIFTEAFF.

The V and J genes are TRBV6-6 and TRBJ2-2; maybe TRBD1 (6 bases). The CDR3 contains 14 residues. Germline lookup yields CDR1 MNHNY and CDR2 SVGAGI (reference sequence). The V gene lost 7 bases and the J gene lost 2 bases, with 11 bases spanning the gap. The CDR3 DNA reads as TGTGCCAGCAAGGGGACAACAAACACCGGGGAGCTGTTTTTT. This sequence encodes CASKGTTNTGELFF.

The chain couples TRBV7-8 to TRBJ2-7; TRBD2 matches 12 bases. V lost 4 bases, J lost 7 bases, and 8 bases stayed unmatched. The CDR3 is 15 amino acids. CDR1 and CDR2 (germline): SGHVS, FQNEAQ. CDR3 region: CASSSWTSGIEEQYF. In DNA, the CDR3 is TGTGCCAGCAGCTCGTGGACTAGCGGGATTGAGGAGCAGTACTTC.

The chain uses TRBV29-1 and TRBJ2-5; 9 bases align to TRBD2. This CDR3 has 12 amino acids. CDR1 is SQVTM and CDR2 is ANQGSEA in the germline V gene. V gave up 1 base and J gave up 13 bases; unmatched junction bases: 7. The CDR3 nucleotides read TGCAGCGTTGAAGGGGCTAGCGGGGACCGGTACTTC. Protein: CSVEGASGDRYF.

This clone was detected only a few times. The CDR3: CASRLAGLAGGSYEQYF. For the CDR3, the DNA is TGTGCAAGTCGCTTAGCGGGACTAGCGGGAGGATCCTACGAGCAGTACTTC. The chain employs TRBV12-2 and TRBJ2-7; the table's D call, TRBD2, was not checked against the DNA. TRBV12-2 is designated a pseudogene. This CDR3 is built from 17 residues.

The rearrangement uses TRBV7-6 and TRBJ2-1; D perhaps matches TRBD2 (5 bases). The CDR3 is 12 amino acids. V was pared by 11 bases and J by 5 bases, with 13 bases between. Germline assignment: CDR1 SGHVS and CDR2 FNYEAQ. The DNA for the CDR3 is TGTGCCTGTAGCGAGAGCGACAATGAGCAGTTCTTC. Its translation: CACSESDNEQFF.

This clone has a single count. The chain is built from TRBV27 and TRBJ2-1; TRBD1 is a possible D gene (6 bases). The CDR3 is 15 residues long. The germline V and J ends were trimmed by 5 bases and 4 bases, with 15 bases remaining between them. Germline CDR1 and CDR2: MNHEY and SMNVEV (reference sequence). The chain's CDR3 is CASSPTGNGYNEQFF. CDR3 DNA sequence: TGTGCCAGCAGTCCCACAGGGAACGGTTACAATGAGCAGTTCTTC.

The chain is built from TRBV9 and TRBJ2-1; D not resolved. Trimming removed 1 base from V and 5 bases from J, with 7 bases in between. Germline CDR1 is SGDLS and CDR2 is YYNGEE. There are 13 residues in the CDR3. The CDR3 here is CASSVQFDNEQFF. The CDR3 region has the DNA TGTGCCAGCAGCGTACAGTTCGACAATGAGCAGTTCTTC.

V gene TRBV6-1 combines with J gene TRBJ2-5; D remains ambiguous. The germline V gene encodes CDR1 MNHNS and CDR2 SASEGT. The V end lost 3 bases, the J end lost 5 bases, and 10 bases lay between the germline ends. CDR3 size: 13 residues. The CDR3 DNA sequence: TGTGCCAGCAGTGATTCAGAAGCGGAGACCCAGTACTTC. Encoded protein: CASSDSEAETQYF.

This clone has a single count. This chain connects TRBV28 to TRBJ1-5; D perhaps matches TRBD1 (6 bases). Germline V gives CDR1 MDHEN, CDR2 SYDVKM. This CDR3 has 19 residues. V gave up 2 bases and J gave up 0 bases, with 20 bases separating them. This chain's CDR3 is CASSLKGVSYRLSNQPQHF. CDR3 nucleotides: TGTGCCAGCAGTTTAAAGGGGGTCAGTTACAGACTTAGCAATCAGCCCCAGCATTTT.

The chain's CDR3 is CATSRDSGGGDYGYTF. In DNA form, the CDR3 reads TGTGCCACCAGCAGAGATTCTGGCGGGGGAGACTATGGCTACACCTTC. V gene TRBV15 combines with J gene TRBJ1-2; D is possibly TRBD1 (5 bases). CDR3 length: 16 residues. Trimming took 0 bases from V and 3 from J, leaving 14 bases between them. Germline V CDR1 and CDR2: LNHNV, YYDKDF (reference sequence).

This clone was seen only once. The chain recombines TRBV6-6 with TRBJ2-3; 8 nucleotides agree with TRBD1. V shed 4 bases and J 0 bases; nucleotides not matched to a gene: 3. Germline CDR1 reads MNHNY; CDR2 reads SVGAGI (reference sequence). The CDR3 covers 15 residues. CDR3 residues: CASSSRGQSTDTQYF. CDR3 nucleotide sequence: TGTGCCAGCAGTTCCAGGGGGCAAAGCACAGATACGCAGTATTTT.